Presented here are 4 T cell receptor beta chains from one specimen sequenced in a study of blood T cell repertoires in COVID-19. Sequenced by immunoSEQ multiplex PCR; TCRdb stores in-frame clones only, minus some. Of roughly 500,000 clones detected, approximately 86% appear once; the ten largest clones hold approximately 8%. The specimen was PBMCs or T cells enriched from blood (not recorded which). These receptors all stem from a woman between 55 and 75 years old who had recovered from COVID-19.

The chain has TRBV7-9 and TRBJ1-2; 7 nucleotides agree with TRBD1. Germline values: CDR1 SEHNR, CDR2 FQNEAQ (reference sequence). The CDR3 extends over 13 amino acids. Trimming removed 2 bases from V and 5 bases from J; junction bases left unmatched: 2. CDR3 region: CASSLSGQYGYTF. CDR3 nucleotide sequence: TGTGCCAGCAGCTTATCGGGACAGTATGGCTACACCTTC. The entire variable domain, with the rest obtained from reference TRBV7-9 and TRBJ1-2, is as follows: DTGVSQNPRHKITKRGQNVTFRCDPISEHNRLYWYRQTLGQGPEFLTYFQNEAQLEKSRLLSDRFSAERPKGSFSTLEIQRTEQGDSAMYLCASSLSGQYGYTFGSGTRLTVV.

This clone was observed a single time. The rearrangement uses TRBV6-5 and TRBJ2-7; possible D gene TRBD1, 6 bases. The CDR3 is 13 residues long. Looked up from germline, CDR1 is MNHEY and CDR2 is SVGAGI. V was cut by 6 bases and J by 6 bases, with 15 bases left in between. CDR3 amino acids: CASSVKTGPEQYV. CDR3 nucleotide sequence: TGTGCCAGCAGCGTCAAGACAGGACCCGAGCAGTACGTC.

The chain is built from TRBV10-3 and TRBJ2-5; weak D call: TRBD2 (7 bases). Germline lookup yields CDR1 ENHRY and CDR2 SYGVKD. The CDR3 consists of 15 residues. V was clipped by 3 bases and J by 2 bases, with 13 bases between them. The CDR3 DNA reads TGTGCCATCAGTGACCTGGGGGGGACACAAGAGACCCAGTACTTC. Amino acids: CAISDLGGTQETQYF.

The V gene is TRBV28, the J gene TRBJ1-2; D perhaps matches TRBD1 (5 bases). This CDR3 has 12 amino acids. The V end lost 6 bases, the J end lost 5 bases, and 10 bases lay between the germline ends. Germline V gives CDR1 MDHEN, CDR2 SYDVKM. CDR3 sequence reads: CASRLDTYGYTF. The CDR3 nucleotides read TGTGCCAGCAGACTGGACACTTATGGCTACACCTTC.